These 14 T cell receptor beta chains were sequenced from one sample in a study of blood T cells in healthy people across ages. Together with a sample-barcoded 5' primer, a J-beta primer mix was included in a second PCR lasting roughly 6 to 12 cycles. TCRdb recomputed calls from the 5' RACE reads with MiXCR, one row per CDR3 protein. This table has about 1.4 million distinct CDR3 sequences, roughly 60% appearing once. Material: blood. These receptor sequences come from a man aged 18-30 years in good health.

This clonotype was found many times. V and J are TRBV29-1 and TRBJ1-1; no firm D call. The CDR3 spans 10 residues. The V end lost 7 bases, the J end lost 4 bases, and 7 bases lay between the germline ends. Germline V gene data show CDR1 as SQVTM and CDR2 as ANQGSEA. CDR3 DNA: TGCAGCGGAACGGGCACTGAAGCTTTCTTT. Translating gives CSGTGTEAFF.

The chain combines TRBV3-1 with TRBJ1-1; D is unclear. Trimming took 8 bases from V and 0 from J, leaving 10 bases between them. The germline V gene encodes CDR1 LGHDT and CDR2 YNNKEL (reference sequence). The CDR3 consists of 13 residues. The CDR3 spells CASANSMNTEAFF. CDR3 coding DNA: TGTGCCAGCGCGAATTCGATGAACACTGAAGCTTTCTTT.

CDR3 in amino acids: CASGGQGQVDTQYF. CDR3 DNA sequence: TGTGCCAGCGGCGGGCAGGGTCAGGTGGATACGCAGTATTTT. This rearrangement joins TRBV7-9 to TRBJ2-3, with D perhaps assigned TRBD1 or TRBD2 (5 bases each). CDR1 is SEHNR and CDR2 is FQNEAQ in the germline V gene (reference sequence). The CDR3 has 14 amino acids. V dropped 8 bases and J dropped 6 bases, with 18 bases sitting between them.

The J gene is TRBJ1-5, the V gene TRBV28; D gene unclear. The V gene's germline CDR1 is MDHEN and CDR2 SYDVKM. V was trimmed by 3 bases and J by 2 bases, leaving 8 bases between them. This CDR3 comprises 14 residues. The CDR3 DNA follows: TGTGCCAGCAGTTTGGTCTACGGCAATCAGCCCCAGCATTTT. This codes for CASSLVYGNQPQHF.

This clonotype was seen a handful of times. The rearrangement links TRBV2 to TRBJ2-7; D not certain. V was shortened by 0 bases and J by 3 bases, with 6 bases between the two germline ends. Germline assignment: CDR1 SNHLY and CDR2 FYNNEI. The CDR3 spans 13 residues. The CDR3 coding sequence is TGTGCCAGCAGTGAAGCTGTGGACTACGAGCAGTACTTC. Residues: CASSEAVDYEQYF.

This clonotype has just a few counts. V and J are TRBV6-2 or TRBV6-3 and TRBJ2-1; possible D gene TRBD1, 5 bases. Germline V gene lookup returns CDR1 MNHEY and CDR2 SVGEGT. This CDR3 comprises 11 residues. V was pared by 11 bases and J by 8 bases, with 13 bases between. The CDR3 coding sequence is TGTGCCGGAGACTCAGGGCATGAGCAGTTCTTC. Its protein is CAGDSGHEQFF.

The V gene is TRBV15, the J gene TRBJ2-5; D gene ambiguous. Trimming removed 6 bases from V and 3 bases from J, with 8 bases in between. Germline V lookup: CDR1 LNHNV, CDR2 YYDKDF (reference sequence). The CDR3 totals 12 residues. DNA of the CDR3: TGTGCCACCAGTAGACTGAAAGAGACCCAGTACTTC. Translating gives CATSRLKETQYF.

This clonotype came up a few times. A much larger clone is a single base away; this may be a read error. The chain carries TRBV6-2 or TRBV6-3 and TRBJ2-7, with D perhaps TRBD1 (5 bases). The V gene lost 7 bases and the J gene lost 6 bases, with 10 bases spanning the gap. The CDR3 is 11 amino acids. Germline V CDR1 and CDR2: MNHEY, SVGEGT. The CDR3 DNA is TGTGCCAGCATCTTAGGGGCCGAGCAGTACTTC. Encoded protein: CASILGAEQYF.

The chain uses TRBV24-1 and TRBJ2-7; tentatively, D is TRBD1 (5 bases). Between the trimmed V and J ends, which lost 7 bases and 3 bases, there was a span of 12 bases. The CDR3 is 13 amino acids. Germline V gene data show CDR1 as KGHDR and CDR2 as SFDVKD. CDR3 sequence: CATSQGNLYEQYF. CDR3 bases: TGTGCCACCAGCCAGGGTAATCTCTACGAGCAGTACTTC.

This chain connects TRBV12-3 or TRBV12-4 to TRBJ1-4; tentatively, D is TRBD1 (6 bases). The CDR3 consists of 15 residues. The V gene lost 4 bases and the J gene lost 6 bases, with 15 bases spanning the gap. The CDR3 DNA is TGTGCCAGCAGTTCCACGGGACATATGGATGAAAAACTGTTTTTT. Protein: CASSSTGHMDEKLFF.

The V and J genes are TRBV20-1 and TRBJ2-2; D not certain. The V and J ends lost 3 bases and 1 base respectively, with 12 bases between them. Germline assignment: CDR1 DFQATT and CDR2 SNEGSKA (reference sequence). The CDR3 is 15 amino acids. The CDR3 DNA reads TGCAGTGCTAGTGGTTCTCAGGAGAACACCGGGGAGCTGTTTTTT. Protein product: CSASGSQENTGELFF.

This chain links TRBV4-1 with TRBJ2-1, with 8 nucleotides matching TRBD2. The CDR3 is made up of 14 amino acids. V was clipped by 4 bases and J by 6 bases; unmatched bases: 5. CDR1 is MGHRA and CDR2 is YSYEKL in the germline V gene. The CDR3 DNA reads as TGCGCCAGCAGCCTACGGACTAGCCCCAATGAGCAGTTCTTC. Protein product: CASSLRTSPNEQFF.

The chain employs TRBV21-1 and TRBJ2-2; the listed D gene, TRBD2, was not tested against the DNA. TRBV21-1 is a known pseudogene. The CDR3 is 19 residues long. In DNA, the CDR3 is TGTGCCAGCAGCAAAGTAAACGCTATTCGGACACCCTCGTCCGGGGAGCTGTTTTTT. Amino acid sequence: CASSKVNAIRTPSSGELFF.

This clonotype came up a few times. The rearrangement links TRBV6-5 to TRBJ2-1; the D gene is possibly TRBD1 (5 bases). In germline, CDR1 is MNHEY, CDR2 SVGAGI. The CDR3 sequence is 14 residues long. The germline V and J ends were trimmed by 2 bases and 7 bases, with 12 bases remaining between them. CDR3 region: CASSYDWGSNEQFF. In DNA form, the CDR3 reads TGTGCCAGCAGTTACGATTGGGGCTCGAATGAGCAGTTCTTC.